Presented here are 31 T cell receptor beta chains from one specimen sequenced in a study of read filtering for tumor transcriptome and immune sequencing. This library used around 400 ng RNA and molecular barcoded adaptors spanning alpha/delta and beta/gamma chains. Using its own MiXCR run on the reads, TCRdb lists one record per CDR3 protein. Of tens of thousands of distinct CDR3 sequences in the sample, roughly 21% are singletons; the top ten hold about an eighth. Sequenced input: a population of CD138-negative cells sorted from bone marrow. The receptors were sampled from a donor older than 35 with multiple myeloma.

This clonotype has at least ten counts. This chain uses TRBV5-1 with TRBJ1-1; D not resolved. V was pared by 4 bases and J by 8 bases, with 9 bases between. Germline V gene data show CDR1 as SGHRS and CDR2 as YFSETQ. The CDR3 has 11 amino acids. DNA for the CDR3: TGCGCCAGCAGCCTGGGCCCAGAAGCTTTCTTT. Translation gives CASSLGPEAFF.

This clonotype was counted many times. This rearrangement joins TRBV7-8 to TRBJ2-1, with D unresolved. This CDR3 is 16 amino acids long. Germline loops: CDR1 SGHVS, CDR2 FQNEAQ. V shed 1 base and J shed 2 bases, with 12 bases lying between them. CDR3 bases: TGTGCCAGCAGCTTAGTTATGTATACCCCCTACAATGAGCAGTTCTTC. Protein sequence: CASSLVMYTPYNEQFF.

In this sample, this clonotype turned up many times. The chain combines TRBV7-9 with TRBJ1-1; TRBD1 might be the D (6 bases). The CDR3 consists of 15 residues. Germline values: CDR1 SEHNR, CDR2 FQNEAQ (reference sequence). Trimming left V 1 base short and J 2 bases short, with 11 bases between. The CDR3 bases are TGTGCCAGCAGCTTAGGAGTAGGGGGAAACACTGAAGCTTTCTTT. This sequence encodes CASSLGVGGNTEAFF.

This clonotype showed up many times. The chain uses TRBV2 and TRBJ1-5; D gene ambiguous. This CDR3 is built from 15 residues. V dropped 5 bases and J dropped 2 bases, with 13 bases sitting between them. Looked up from germline, CDR1 is SNHLY and CDR2 is FYNNEI. The CDR3 sequence: CASSSLGLGNQPQHF. The CDR3 region has the DNA TGTGCCAGCAGTTCACTGGGGTTGGGCAATCAGCCCCAGCATTTT.

This clonotype was observed many times. This chain joins TRBV15 and TRBJ2-1; D possibly uses TRBD1 or TRBD2 (5 bases each). Trimming removed 2 bases from V and 0 bases from J, with 17 bases in between. Per germline, CDR1 LNHNV and CDR2 YYDKDF (reference sequence). The CDR3 is made up of 18 amino acids. The CDR3 coding sequence is TGTGCCACCAGCAGATACCGGGACGGATTAAGCTCCTACAATGAGCAGTTCTTC. Translation: CATSRYRDGLSSYNEQFF. Together with reference TRBV15 and TRBJ2-1, the CDR3 gives the full variable domain: DAMVIQNPRYQVTQFGKPVTLSCSQTLNHNVMYWYQQKSSQAPKLLFHYYDKDFNNEADTPDNFQSRRPNTSFCFLDIRSPGLGDTAMYLCATSRYRDGLSSYNEQFFGPGTRLTVL.

This chain joins TRBV29-1 and TRBJ1-5, with 7 bases lining up with TRBD1. Per germline, CDR1 SQVTM and CDR2 ANQGSEA. J was trimmed by 4 bases and V by 7 bases; bases with no gene match: 4. CDR3 length: 12 amino acids. For the CDR3, the DNA is TGCAGCGCCGGACAGGCTAATCAGCCCCAGCATTTT. Protein: CSAGQANQPQHF.

In its sample, this clonotype was seen a few times. The V call is TRBV28, the J call TRBJ2-5; TRBD2 agrees at 8 bases. The CDR3 totals 15 residues. V lost 2 bases, J lost 5 bases, and 7 bases stayed unmatched. Germline CDR1 and CDR2: MDHEN and SYDVKM. The CDR3 bases are TGTGCCAGCAGTTTACGGGTAGCGGGGCCGGAGACCCAGTACTTC. It encodes CASSLRVAGPETQYF.

In the case of this clonotype: This may arise from a read error, as a much more abundant clone is one base away. This CDR3 fails to terminate in the conserved phenylalanine or tryptophan, so it likely reflects a read error. The V call is TRBV28, the J call TRBJ2-3; 7 bases are shared with TRBD2. CDR1 and CDR2 (germline): MDHEN, SYDVKM. J was trimmed by 6 bases and V by 2 bases; bases with no gene match: 2. There are 13 residues in the CDR3. The DNA for the CDR3 is TGTGCCAGCAGTTTAAGCGGGGTCGATACGCAGTATTCT. It specifies CASSLSGVDTQYS.

J is TRBJ2-4 and V is TRBV12-3 or TRBV12-4; D not resolved. This CDR3 is 11 amino acids long. V was clipped by 2 bases and J by 8 bases, with 4 bases between them. The chain's CDR3 is CASSLSYIQYF. CDR3 nucleotides: TGTGCCAGCAGTTTATCTTACATTCAGTACTTC.

On this clonotype itself: A much larger clone is a single base away; this may be a read error. This chain uses TRBV27 with TRBJ1-6; D uncertain. The length of the CDR3 is 13 residues. V was shortened by 2 bases and J by 6 bases, with 5 bases between the two germline ends. The germline gives CDR1 MNHEY, CDR2 SMNVEV (reference sequence). CDR3 coding DNA: TGTGCCAGCAGTTTAACTCCTAATTCACCCCTCCACTTT. It encodes CASSLTPNSPLHF.

This clonotype has at least ten counts. J is TRBJ2-2 and V is TRBV6-6; 11 bases are a match to TRBD1. The CDR3 is 16 residues long. Germline V gene lookup returns CDR1 MNHNY and CDR2 SVGAGI (reference sequence). V trimming: 0 bases; J trimming: 6 bases; junction bases outside the gene matches: 3. The CDR3 region has the DNA TGTGCCAGCAGTTACTCAGGACAGGGGGCGCCCGGGGAGCTGTTTTTT. This gives the protein CASSYSGQGAPGELFF.

This clonotype appeared many times. CDR3: CASSPGVGTDTQYF. CDR3 nucleotides: TGTGCCAGCTCACCGGGGGTGGGCACAGATACGCAGTATTTT. The chain combines TRBV18 with TRBJ2-3; D is tentatively TRBD1 or TRBD2 (5 bases each). Germline V gene lookup returns CDR1 KGHSH and CDR2 LQKENI. The length of the CDR3 is 14 residues. Deletions cut 3 bases from V and 1 base from J, with 8 bases between.

This chain's CDR3 is CASRRGRDSGGTEAFF. Here the CDR3 DNA reads TGTGCCAGCCGGAGGGGCAGGGACAGTGGGGGCACTGAAGCTTTCTTT. The rearrangement links TRBV2 to TRBJ1-1; 7 nucleotides match TRBD1. The CDR3 sequence is 16 residues long. The germline gives CDR1 SNHLY, CDR2 FYNNEI. Germline trimming cut 8 bases from V and 4 bases from J; bases unmatched to any gene: 16.

This clonotype has ten or more counts. As DNA, the CDR3 is TGTGCCAGCAGTTACAAGCCTAGCCGGTCCGAGCAGTACTTC. Translation gives CASSYKPSRSEQYF. The chain employs TRBV6-2 or TRBV6-3 and TRBJ2-7, with D possibly TRBD2 on 5 matching bases. There are 14 residues in the CDR3. Germline lookup yields CDR1 MNHEY and CDR2 SVGEGT. V shed 2 bases and J shed 6 bases, with 14 bases lying between them.

Many counts were recorded for this clonotype. The chain is built from TRBV7-9 and TRBJ2-5; 7 nucleotides match TRBD2. The junction had 4 bases not matched to a gene; V was cut back by 3 bases and J by 6 bases. This CDR3 is built from 13 residues. Germline V CDR1 and CDR2: SEHNR, FQNEAQ (reference sequence). This chain's CDR3 is CASSLGGRKTQYF. CDR3 nucleotide sequence: TGTGCCAGCAGCTTGGGGGGGAGGAAGACCCAGTACTTC. Full variable domain (missing parts from reference TRBV7-9 and TRBJ2-5): DTGVSQNPRHKITKRGQNVTFRCDPISEHNRLYWYRQTLGQGPEFLTYFQNEAQLEKSRLLSDRFSAERPKGSFSTLEIQRTEQGDSAMYLCASSLGGRKTQYFGPGTRLLVL.

This clonotype was seen at least ten times. This rearrangement joins TRBV10-2 to TRBJ1-1; D gene uncertain. The CDR3 has 14 residues. Between the trimmed V and J ends, which lost 2 bases and 0 bases, there was a span of 7 bases. Germline V CDR1 and CDR2: WSHSY, SAAADI. This CDR3 is CASSENLLNTEAFF. CDR3 DNA: TGCGCCAGCAGTGAGAATCTCCTGAACACTGAAGCTTTCTTT.

To note about this clonotype: This may be a read error: a much more frequent sequence differs by one nucleotide. The gene calls are TRBV4-1 and TRBJ1-1; tentatively, D is TRBD1 (6 bases). Germline V CDR1 and CDR2: MGHRA, YSYEKL. V was pared by 3 bases and J by 1 base, with 12 bases between. The CDR3 spans 15 residues. Written as DNA, the CDR3 is TGCGCCAGCAGCCAGAGGGGGGCCCCGAACACTGAAGCTTTCTTT. It codes for CASSQRGAPNTEAFF.

This clonotype has a count of ten or more. The chain links TRBV29-1 to TRBJ2-6; TRBD1 agrees at 8 bases. The J segment lost 7 bases and the V segment lost 6 bases, leaving 2 bases of the junction unmatched. The CDR3 has 12 residues. Germline V gene lookup returns CDR1 SQVTM and CDR2 ANQGSEA. DNA for the CDR3: TGCAGCGTGGGGACAGGAGCCAACGTCCTGACTTTC. Translated, it gives CSVGTGANVLTF.

This clonotype was detected ten times or more. The genes are TRBV13 and TRBJ2-1, with D perhaps matching TRBD1 (5 bases). CDR1 and CDR2 from the germline V gene are PRHDT and FYEKMQ (reference sequence). Trimming cost V 5 bases and J 6 bases, with 8 bases left between them. The CDR3 runs 12 residues. The CDR3 sequence is CASSPTANEQFF. CDR3 coding DNA: TGTGCCAGCAGCCCGACAGCCAATGAGCAGTTCTTC. Complete variable domain (other parts from reference TRBV13 and TRBJ2-1): AAGVIQSPRHLIKEKRETATLKCYPIPRHDTVYWYQQGPGQDPQFLISFYEKMQSDKGSIPDRFSAQQFSDYHSELNMSSLELGDSALYFCASSPTANEQFFGPGTRLTVL.

Points on this clonotype: Compared with germline, one end of the junction differs, possibly owing to a read error. The chain recombines TRBV12-3 or TRBV12-4 with TRBJ2-7; either TRBD1 or TRBD2 may supply D (5 bases each). This CDR3 has 13 amino acids. DNA of the CDR3: TGTGCCAGCAGCCGGGACGGAGCCTACGGGCAGTACTTC. Translation gives CASSRDGAYGQYF.

Details on this clonotype: In this CDR3 the conserved last residue, phenylalanine or tryptophan, is missing, so a read error is likely. The chain has TRBV5-1 and TRBJ1-5; no clear D. Germline V gene lookup returns CDR1 SGHRS and CDR2 YFSETQ. V lost 0 bases, J lost 6 bases, and 10 bases lay in between. This CDR3 has 14 residues. In DNA form, the CDR3 reads TGCGCCAGCAGCTTGGATCGGGCTACTCAGCCCCAGCATTCT. Protein sequence: CASSLDRATQPQHS.

The chain carries TRBV28 and TRBJ1-5, with TRBD1 as a possible D gene (5 bases). The germline V gene has CDR1 MDHEN and CDR2 SYDVKM. Trimming took off 2 bases at V and 5 bases at J, with 13 bases between the two ends. This CDR3 contains 15 residues. This CDR3 is CASSLSLGGDQPQHF. In nucleotides, the CDR3 is TGTGCCAGCAGTTTAAGCTTGGGAGGGGATCAGCCCCAGCATTTT.

This chain links TRBV6-1 with TRBJ2-2, with a tentative D call TRBD2 (6 bases). V gave up 6 bases and J gave up 5 bases, with 10 bases separating them. Germline-derived CDR1 and CDR2 are MNHNS and SASEGT. The CDR3 runs 13 residues. The CDR3 spells CASRSGRTGELFF. CDR3 sequence (DNA): TGTGCCAGCAGGTCAGGGAGGACCGGGGAGCTGTTTTTT.

Many counts were recorded for this clonotype. The CDR3 sequence: CASSLIRAGETEAFF. In nucleotides, the CDR3 is TGCGCCAGCAGCTTGATTCGGGCGGGGGAAACTGAAGCTTTCTTT. The V call is TRBV5-1, the J call TRBJ1-1, with D perhaps matching TRBD1 (5 bases). V shed 1 base and J shed 5 bases, with 15 bases lying between them. This CDR3 comprises 15 residues. From germline, CDR1 is SGHRS and CDR2 YFSETQ.

This clonotype was seen only a few times. The chain combines TRBV18 with TRBJ2-3; D unresolved. The length of the CDR3 is 15 residues. V shed 1 base and J shed 4 bases, with 12 bases lying between them. Germline V gene lookup returns CDR1 KGHSH and CDR2 LQKENI. The CDR3 DNA sequence: TGTGCCAGCTCACCACAGGGAATAGGAGCAGATACGCAGTATTTT. Amino acid sequence: CASSPQGIGADTQYF.

This clonotype was observed many times. The J gene is TRBJ1-1, the V gene TRBV6-6; D call uncertain. V lost 7 bases, J lost 4 bases, and 10 bases lay in between. This CDR3 spans 12 amino acids. Germline-derived CDR1 and CDR2 are MNHNY and SVGAGI (reference sequence). In nucleotides, the CDR3 is TGTGCCAGCATGGATATCAGCACTGAAGCTTTCTTT. Translation gives CASMDISTEAFF.

The table lists this clonotype with many counts. This chain links TRBV20-1 with TRBJ1-1, with D hard to call. The CDR3 totals 13 residues. CDR1 and CDR2 from the germline V gene are DFQATT and SNEGSKA (reference sequence). V gave up 5 bases and J gave up 5 bases, with 15 bases separating them. The CDR3 DNA sequence: TGCAGTGCTCCGCGGGCCCCGAGGACTGAAGCTTTCTTT. It specifies CSAPRAPRTEAFF.

This clonotype has ten or more counts. This chain uses TRBV30 with TRBJ2-7; D uncertain. The CDR3 is 13 amino acids. Deletions cut 2 bases from V and 7 bases from J, with 15 bases between. Germline CDR1 and CDR2: GTSNPN and SVGIG (reference sequence). The CDR3 sequence: CAWSRNAMGEQYF. The CDR3 coding sequence is TGTGCCTGGAGTCGAAATGCGATGGGGGAGCAGTACTTC.

Remarks on this clonotype: Just one base apart from a much larger clone, this may be a read error. This sequence joins TRBV12-3 or TRBV12-4 and TRBJ2-5; D is perhaps TRBD1 or TRBD2 (5 bases each). This CDR3 region has 13 residues. The CDR3 coding sequence is TGTGCCAGCAGATTCGGAACGAAGGGGACCCAGTGCTTC. Protein: CASRFGTKGTQCF.

In the case of this clonotype: It may be a read error: a sequence one base away is much more abundant. This chain uses TRBV12-3 or TRBV12-4 with TRBJ2-3, with 7 bases matching TRBD2. The CDR3 is made up of 15 amino acids. CDR3 in amino acids: CASSLRGGPTATQYF. The CDR3 nucleotides are TGTGCCAGCAGTTTACGCGGGGGTCCCACAGCTACGCAGTATTTT.

CDR3 bases: TGTGCCAGCAGCTTAGCGCACCCCGATACGCAGTATTTT. It is translated as CASSLAHPDTQYF. This rearrangement joins TRBV7-9 to TRBJ2-3, with D hard to call. The V gene's germline CDR1 is SEHNR and CDR2 FQNEAQ (reference sequence). V dropped 0 bases and J dropped 6 bases, with 7 bases sitting between them. The CDR3 loop spans 13 amino acids.